Described below is a single T cell receptor beta chain sequence and its context. The data are from a study of blood T cell repertoires in COVID-19. About the study: The study drew acute and convalescent COVID-19 samples from the United States, Italy and Spain. T cells, B-cell-depleted T cells, or PBMCs supplied cDNA or gDNA.

As processed by the authors: Quantification of nucleated cells was approximated via reference gene primer amplification. The data were produced by immunoSEQ multiplex PCR, yet TCRdb's version contains in-frame clones alone and is incomplete. That table furnishes V, J and clone size, whereas the DNA furnished D and trimming. The sample has 130,000 to 150,000 clones, more than 80% seen once. Germline CDR1 and CDR2: SGHNT and YYREEE (reference sequence). The ends were cut back, 1 base at V and 4 bases at J, with 8 bases in the middle. This CDR3 region has 13 residues. The specimen was peripheral blood. The chain joins TRBV5-4 to TRBJ1-2; no clear D. The sequence was obtained from a human donor in a cohort sampled during active COVID-19. The CDR3 DNA sequence: TGTGCCAGCAGCTTGACCGGGTCCTATGGCTACACCTTC. Its translation: CASSLTGSYGYTF.